The 17 T cell receptor beta chains reported below all come from one sample, sequenced in a study of T cells in Graves' hyperthyroidism and ophthalmopathy. RNA transcripts provided the source from which TCR beta CDR3 regions were amplified. First-round RT-PCR of the TCR CDR3 relied on the HTBI primer set. A single record per CDR3 protein comes from TCRdb applying MiXCR to the multiplex PCR reads. Of roughly 500,000 distinct CDR3 sequences detected, around 42% appear once; the ten largest clones hold around 17%. Sequenced sample: peripheral blood or thyroid tissue (not recorded which). The receptors were gathered from an adult woman with Graves' disease, either hyperthyroidism or ophthalmopathy (not recorded which).

This clonotype was picked up many times. V gene TRBV20-1 combines with J gene TRBJ2-7, with 9 nucleotides matching TRBD2. Germline V gene sequence: CDR1 DFQATT, CDR2 SNEGSKA (reference sequence). The CDR3 loop spans 15 amino acids. The trim removed 6 bases at V and 1 base at J, leaving 10 bases unmatched. The CDR3 DNA reads as TGCAGTGCAGATTCTAGCGGGGCAAAATCCTACGAGCAGTACTTC. This sequence encodes CSADSSGAKSYEQYF.

This clonotype was detected ten times or more. The CDR3 loop is CSVAGPGGLETQYF. In nucleotides, the CDR3 is TGCAGCGTTGCCGGGCCGGGGGGATTGGAGACCCAGTACTTC. The genes are TRBV29-1 and TRBJ2-5; TRBD2 agrees at 7 bases. V gave up 4 bases and J gave up 5 bases; unmatched junction bases: 10. The CDR3 has 14 residues. CDR1 and CDR2 from the germline V gene are SQVTM and ANQGSEA.

This clonotype was observed at least ten times. This chain joins TRBV14 and TRBJ1-2; D remains ambiguous. V was clipped by 1 base and J by 3 bases, with 9 bases between them. This CDR3 has 14 amino acids. Germline loops: CDR1 SGHDN, CDR2 FVKESK. CDR3 sequence reads: CASSQGLGYYGYTF. The CDR3 coding sequence is TGTGCCAGCAGCCAAGGGCTAGGGTACTATGGCTACACCTTC.

The V and J genes are TRBV10-3 and TRBJ1-4; tentative D call: TRBD1 (5 bases). V dropped 4 bases and J dropped 10 bases, with 16 bases sitting between them. The CDR3 is 14 residues long. Germline assignment: CDR1 ENHRY and CDR2 SYGVKD. The CDR3 reads CAISGRTSGGKLFF. In DNA form, the CDR3 reads TGTGCCATCAGTGGTAGGACTAGCGGGGGAAAACTGTTTTTT.

The chain combines TRBV6-5 with TRBJ2-7, with 9 bases identical to TRBD1. This CDR3 comprises 15 residues. Germline V lookup: CDR1 MNHEY, CDR2 SVGAGI. The V segment lost 3 bases and the J segment 5 bases; nucleotides outside the gene matches: 8. The CDR3 sequence: CASSYDRDRAHEQYF. As DNA, the CDR3 is TGTGCCAGCAGTTATGACCGGGACAGGGCCCACGAGCAGTACTTC.

This clonotype turned up a few times. This sequence joins TRBV15 and TRBJ2-7, with D unclear. Between the trimmed V and J ends, which lost 0 bases and 6 bases, there was a span of 9 bases. In germline, CDR1 is LNHNV, CDR2 YYDKDF (reference sequence). This CDR3 region has 13 residues. In nucleotides, the CDR3 is TGTGCCACCAGCAGAGATTTTGGTAGCGAGCAGTACTTC. As protein: CATSRDFGSEQYF.

At least ten counts were recorded for this clonotype. The chain is built from TRBV15 and TRBJ2-5, with D unresolved. The ends were cut back, 3 bases at V and 4 bases at J, with 12 bases in the middle. This CDR3 comprises 14 residues. Germline loops: CDR1 LNHNV, CDR2 YYDKDF (reference sequence). For the CDR3, the DNA is TGTGCCACCAGCAGGGATAACATGGGAGAGACCCAGTACTTC. It encodes CATSRDNMGETQYF.

The chain couples TRBV20-1 to TRBJ2-2; TRBD1 agrees at 8 bases. Germline V gene data show CDR1 as DFQATT and CDR2 as SNEGSKA (reference sequence). V shed 8 bases, J shed 5 bases, and the junction held 7 bases outside the gene matches. The CDR3 runs 13 residues. CDR3 protein: CSTGTGGTGELFF. CDR3 in DNA: TGCAGTACCGGGACAGGTGGGACCGGGGAGCTGTTTTTT.

This clonotype was observed many times. The chain is built from TRBV19 and TRBJ1-5; no clear D. Trimming removed 5 bases at V and 4 bases at J, with 18 bases between. The CDR3 is 16 residues long. Germline CDR1 LNHDA, CDR2 SQIVND (reference sequence). CDR3 DNA: TGTGCCAGTAGTGACACTTTTCCCACTGAGAATCAGCCCCAGCATTTT. Translating gives CASSDTFPTENQPQHF.

On this clonotype itself: A read error may produce the germline difference seen at one junction end. The chain recombines TRBV2 with TRBJ2-5, with D uncertain. The CDR3 totals 13 residues. CDR1 is SNHLY, CDR2 FYNNEI, per germline. CDR3: CASSAGSQETRYF. The CDR3 DNA reads as TGTGCCAGCAGCGCCGGCAGCCAAGAGACCCGGTACTTC.

In this sample, this clonotype turned up many times. This chain links TRBV5-4 with TRBJ1-2; D possibly corresponds to TRBD1 (6 bases). The CDR3 is 14 amino acids. The V end was cut by 4 bases, the J end by 8 bases, with 18 bases between. Germline V CDR1 and CDR2: SGHNT, YYREEE (reference sequence). The CDR3 protein is CASSPGGGVSGYTF. The DNA of the CDR3 is TGTGCCAGCAGCCCCGGGGGGGGCGTATCCGGCTACACCTTC.

The chain carries TRBV29-1 and TRBJ2-2; D unclear. CDR1 is SQVTM, CDR2 ANQGSEA, per germline. V shed 3 bases and J shed 2 bases, with 7 bases lying between them. This CDR3 has 13 residues. The CDR3: CSVEGRNTGELFF. CDR3 bases: TGCAGCGTTGAGGGCCGTAACACCGGGGAGCTGTTTTTT.

In its sample, this clonotype was seen many times. Here the CDR3 reads CSAGRGQDHEKLFF. The CDR3 nucleotides read TGCAGTGCGGGGCGGGGACAGGACCATGAAAAACTGTTTTTT. The chain combines TRBV20-1 with TRBJ1-4; TRBD1 agrees at 8 bases. The CDR3 runs to 14 residues. V lost 6 bases and J lost 6; bases outside the gene matches: 9. Germline CDR1 is DFQATT and CDR2 is SNEGSKA (reference sequence).

The rearrangement links TRBV25-1 to TRBJ2-6; TRBD2 might be the D (6 bases). Germline V gene data show CDR1 as MGHDK and CDR2 as SYGVNS. The CDR3 sequence is 19 residues long. V was cut by 4 bases and J by 0 bases, with 19 bases left in between. This chain's CDR3 is CASSARKLGGSSGANVLTF. In DNA form, the CDR3 reads TGTGCCAGCAGTGCTAGGAAACTAGGAGGGAGCTCTGGGGCCAACGTCCTGACTTTC.

The chain joins TRBV20-1 to TRBJ1-2; perhaps TRBD1 as D (5 bases). The CDR3 extends over 13 amino acids. Germline V gene sequence: CDR1 DFQATT, CDR2 SNEGSKA (reference sequence). Between the trimmed V and J ends, which lost 3 bases and 8 bases, there was a span of 16 bases. CDR3: CSASMWGRDGYTF. The DNA of the CDR3 is TGCAGTGCTAGTATGTGGGGGAGGGACGGCTACACCTTC.

This clonotype was seen repeatedly, ten times or more. The genes are TRBV7-9 and TRBJ2-7; D might be TRBD1 (8 bases). The length of the CDR3 is 15 residues. V was trimmed by 4 bases and J by 4 bases, leaving 17 bases between them. Per germline, CDR1 SEHNR and CDR2 FQNEAQ (reference sequence). The CDR3 DNA follows: TGTGCCAGCAGCTCGACAGGGGCGGGAGATTACGAGCAGTACTTC. Encoded protein: CASSSTGAGDYEQYF.

The chain uses TRBV20-1 and TRBJ1-1; 11 bases agree with TRBD1. Losses at the gene ends were 6 bases for V and 1 base for J; bases not matched to a gene: 4. The germline V gene encodes CDR1 DFQATT and CDR2 SNEGSKA (reference sequence). The CDR3 runs to 14 residues. DNA of the CDR3: TGCAGTGCCCCTGGACAGGGGGCGAACACTGAAGCTTTCTTT. Amino acid sequence: CSAPGQGANTEAFF.